The clone carrying this TCR beta chain was picked up one time. Other DNA sequences in this sample translate to the same CDR3. Assay used: immunoSEQ multiplex PCR; TCRdb lists only in-frame clones, some missing. The repertoire holds 470,000 or so clones, with 75% to 90% as singletons. The sample belongs to a study of blood T cell repertoires in COVID-19. Study as a whole: Sources were T cells, B-cell-depleted T cells, or PBMCs; the material itself was cDNA or gDNA.

This sequence originates from a human donor in a cohort sampled during active COVID-19. Material for sequencing was peripheral blood.

The CDR3 sequence: CASRTGSYEQYF. Here the CDR3 DNA reads TGTGCCAGTAGAACCGGGAGCTACGAGCAGTACTTC. The V gene is TRBV28, the J gene TRBJ2-7; D might be TRBD2 (6 bases). Germline lookup yields CDR1 MDHEN and CDR2 SYDVKM. V lost 9 bases, J lost 3 bases, and 12 bases lay in between. The length of the CDR3 is 12 residues.